This T cell receptor beta chain was sequenced for a study of beta chain features in type 1 diabetes. Turning to the study itself: Researchers looked at fewer than 110 million sorted cells across all samples. Whole-study findings and limits: Among all four CD4+ subsets, Type 1 diabetes patients had TCRB CDR3s that were moderately but significantly shorter. Insertions at VDJ junctions were less frequent in type 1 diabetes patients. These patients also deleted more nucleotides at the same junctions.

One heparinised draw, averaging around 120 mL, was taken per donor. Expressed TCRB transcripts were sequenced because the entire RNA isolate underwent reverse transcription. TCRdb's table, derived via immunoSEQ multiplex PCR, lists solely in-frame clones and lacks some. This sample yields some 350,000 clones, of which roughly a tenth are seen a single time; about 0.6% belongs to the top ten. Remarks on this clone: No antigen is known for it.

V was clipped by 2 bases and J by 8 bases, with 19 bases between them. This CDR3 has 16 amino acids. CDR1 and CDR2 (germline): MNHEY, SMNVEV (reference sequence). The V gene is TRBV27, the J gene TRBJ2-1; no reliable D call. The sequence was obtained from a man under 40 with type 1 diabetes. The sequenced material came from central memory CD4+ T cells from blood. CDR3 in DNA: TGTGCCAGCAGTTTAGGCTGGGCCCGACCTGGGGATGAGCAGTTCTTC. Translating it yields CASSLGWARPGDEQFF.